The rows below give T cell receptor beta chains drawn from one sample of a study of cytomegalovirus exposure and HLA in healthy donors. TCRdb keeps only in-frame clones here, not all; method: immunoSEQ multiplex PCR. Here the sample spans more than 95,000 clones, 85% to 90% being singletons. Sequencing was done on a sample of PBMCs. Receptors originate from a woman under 30 in good health and CMV-seronegative. Each CDR3 is given with its conserved first and last residue. A D gene is named only where the DNA matches it firmly. Expanded clones are given a class, and other clones once, few, many or no size at all.

clone_size j_call v_call d_call cdr3_aa cdr3_nt
- TRBJ2-5 TRBV7-8 - CASSLGGGIYQETQYF TGTGCCAGCAGCTTAGGTGGCGGGATTTACCAAGAGACCCAGTACTTC
- TRBJ2-1 TRBV5-1 TRBD2 CASSLGLASEQFF TGCGCCAGCAGCTTGGGACTAGCGTCTGAGCAGTTCTTC
- TRBJ2-7 TRBV6-1 - CASSQGRSPYEQYF TGTGCCAGCAGTCAGGGGCGGTCCCCCTACGAGCAGTACTTC
once TRBJ2-7 TRBV9 TRBD2 CASSVGLAGGKVLDEQYF TGTGCCAGCAGCGTAGGGCTAGCGGGAGGGAAGGTCCTCGATGAGCAGTACTTC
- TRBJ1-2 TRBV30 TRBD1 CAWRQSPPGQLFKGYTF TGTGCCTGGAGGCAATCCCCACCGGGACAGTTATTTAAAGGCTACACCTTC
once TRBJ2-7 TRBV13 - CASSLSGGTLSYEQYF TGTGCCAGCAGCTTATCTGGCGGGACCCTCTCCTACGAGCAGTACTTC
- TRBJ1-5 TRBV6-5 TRBD1 CASRRTGRNQPQHF TGTGCCAGCAGGCGGACAGGACGCAATCAGCCCCAGCATTTT
- TRBJ2-1 TRBV6-4 TRBD1 CASSDPGQELRSSYNEQFF TGTGCCAGCAGTGACCCGGGACAGGAACTTCGGAGCTCCTACAATGAGCAGTTCTTC
- TRBJ1-1 TRBV15 - CATSRDSQNTEAFF TGTGCCACCAGCAGAGATTCCCAGAACACTGAAGCTTTCTTT
- TRBJ1-4 TRBV7-9 - CASSLKSGVANEKLFF TGTGCCAGCAGTCTAAAATCAGGGGTAGCTAATGAAAAACTGTTTTTT
- TRBJ2-7 TRBV6-1 - CASSEFYGPYEQYF TGTGCCAGCAGTGAATTTTACGGTCCCTACGAGCAGTACTTC
- TRBJ2-7 TRBV30 - CAWRDPLLGGEQYF TGTGCCTGGAGGGACCCCCTGCTAGGGGGCGAGCAGTACTTC
- TRBJ2-1 TRBV19 TRBD2 CASSIDLAGAFYEQFF TGTGCCAGTAGTATAGATCTAGCGGGAGCGTTCTATGAGCAGTTCTTC
- TRBJ2-7 TRBV5-1 TRBD1 CASSLGQGAHEQYF TGCGCCAGCAGCTTGGGACAGGGGGCGCACGAGCAGTACTTC
- TRBJ2-7 TRBV11-3 TRBD1 CASSAWTGPSYEQYF TGTGCCAGCAGCGCATGGACAGGGCCTTCCTACGAGCAGTACTTC
- TRBJ1-5 TRBV11-3 - CASSFGTDQPQHF TGTGCCAGCAGCTTCGGCACAGATCAGCCCCAGCATTTT
- TRBJ2-1 TRBV28 TRBD1 CASSLLPGQGYNEQFF TGTGCCAGCAGTTTATTGCCGGGACAGGGTTATAATGAGCAGTTCTTC
- TRBJ2-7 TRBV11-2 TRBD1 CASSLGTGAYEQYF TGTGCCAGCAGCCTGGGGACAGGGGCATACGAGCAGTACTTC